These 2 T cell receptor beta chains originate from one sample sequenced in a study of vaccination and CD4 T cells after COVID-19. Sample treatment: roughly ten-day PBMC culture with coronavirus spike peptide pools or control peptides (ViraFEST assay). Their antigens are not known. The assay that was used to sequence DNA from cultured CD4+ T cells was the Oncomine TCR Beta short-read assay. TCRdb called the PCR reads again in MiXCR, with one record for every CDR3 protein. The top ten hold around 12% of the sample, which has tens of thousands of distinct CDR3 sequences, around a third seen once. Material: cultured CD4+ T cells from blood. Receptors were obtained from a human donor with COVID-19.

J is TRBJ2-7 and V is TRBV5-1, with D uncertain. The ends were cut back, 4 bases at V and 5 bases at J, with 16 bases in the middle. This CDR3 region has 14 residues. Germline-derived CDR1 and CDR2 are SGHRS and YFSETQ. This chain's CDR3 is CASSVGRYRDEQYF. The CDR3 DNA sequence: TGCGCCAGCAGCGTCGGACGATATCGTGACGAGCAGTACTTC.

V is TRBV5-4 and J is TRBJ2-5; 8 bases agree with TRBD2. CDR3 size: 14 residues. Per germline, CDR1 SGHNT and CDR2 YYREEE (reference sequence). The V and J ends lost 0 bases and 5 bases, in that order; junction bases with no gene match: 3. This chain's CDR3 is CASSLGAGEETQYF. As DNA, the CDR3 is TGTGCCAGCAGCTTGGGAGCGGGGGAGGAGACCCAGTACTTC.